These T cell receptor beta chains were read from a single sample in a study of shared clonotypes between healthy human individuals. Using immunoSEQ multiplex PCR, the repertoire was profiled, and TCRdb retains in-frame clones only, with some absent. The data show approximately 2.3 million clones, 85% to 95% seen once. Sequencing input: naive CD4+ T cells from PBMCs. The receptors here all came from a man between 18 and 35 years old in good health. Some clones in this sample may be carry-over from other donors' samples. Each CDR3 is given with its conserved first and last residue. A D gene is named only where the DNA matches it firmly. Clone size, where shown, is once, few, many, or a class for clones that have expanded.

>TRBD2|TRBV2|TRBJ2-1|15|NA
TGTGCCAGCGATTTGGGACTAGCGTTCTACAATGAGCAGTTCTTC
CASDLGLAFYNEQFF
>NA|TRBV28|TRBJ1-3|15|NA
TGTGCCAGCAGAACGGAAGGGGGTTATGGAAACACCATATATTTT
CASRTEGGYGNTIYF
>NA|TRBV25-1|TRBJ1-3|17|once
TGTGCCAGCAGTGAATATATAAGGGAGAGTCCTGGAAACACCATATATTTT
CASSEYIRESPGNTIYF
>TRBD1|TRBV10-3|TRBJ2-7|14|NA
TGTGCCATCAGGGGGACAGGGTCCTCCTACGAGCAGTACTTC
CAIRGTGSSYEQYF
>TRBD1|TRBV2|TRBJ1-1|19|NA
TGTGCCAGCAGGATACGGGACAGGGGGCGCGTCGGTGAGGGCACTGAAGCTTTCTTT
CASRIRDRGRVGEGTEAFF
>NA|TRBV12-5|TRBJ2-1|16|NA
TGTGCTAGTGGTTTGGGGGGGACTCCCGACCACAATGAGCAGTTCTTC
CASGLGGTPDHNEQFF
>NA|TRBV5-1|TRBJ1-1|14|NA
TGCGCCAGCAGCCGGGGGACGTCCGGGAGTGAAGCTTTCTTT
CASSRGTSGSEAFF
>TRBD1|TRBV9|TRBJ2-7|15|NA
TGTGCCAGCAGCGTAGGGCAGGGGGACTCCTACGAGCAGTACTTC
CASSVGQGDSYEQYF
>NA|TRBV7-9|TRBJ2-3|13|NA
TGTGCCAGCAGCCGACAAGCAGAAGATACGCAGTATTTT
CASSRQAEDTQYF
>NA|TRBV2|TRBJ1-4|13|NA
TGTGCCAGCCACCGGGACAAAAATGAAAAACTGTTTTTT
CASHRDKNEKLFF
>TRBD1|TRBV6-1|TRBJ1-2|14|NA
TGTGCCAGCAGTGAATCGACAGGGACCTATGGCTACACCTTC
CASSESTGTYGYTF
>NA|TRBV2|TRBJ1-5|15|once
TGTGCCAGCACCCGGGACTGGGGGGGCAATCAGCCCCAGCATTTT
CASTRDWGGNQPQHF
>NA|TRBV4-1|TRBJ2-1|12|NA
TGCGCCAGCAGCCATCCCTCAGGGGAGCAGTTCTTC
CASSHPSGEQFF
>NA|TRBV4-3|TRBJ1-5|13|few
TGCGCCAGCAGCCAAGTCTTGGATCAGCCCCAGCATTTT
CASSQVLDQPQHF
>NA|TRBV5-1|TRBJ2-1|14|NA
TGCGCCAGCAGCCCCGAAGACAGGACGAATGAGCAGTTCTTC
CASSPEDRTNEQFF
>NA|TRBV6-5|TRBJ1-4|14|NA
TGTGCCAGCAGTTACTCCTTCAATAATGAAAAACTGTTTTTT
CASSYSFNNEKLFF
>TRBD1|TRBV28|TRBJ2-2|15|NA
TGTGCCAGCAGCATAGGGACAGCCTACACCGGGGAGCTGTTTTTT
CASSIGTAYTGELFF
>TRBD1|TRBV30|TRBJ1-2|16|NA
TGTGCCTGGAGTCCCCAGGGGGCAGGGGTGCCATATGGCTACACCTTC
CAWSPQGAGVPYGYTF
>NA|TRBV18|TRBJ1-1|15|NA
TGTGCCAGCTCACCGCTAGAGACAAGGAACACTGAAGCTTTCTTT
CASSPLETRNTEAFF
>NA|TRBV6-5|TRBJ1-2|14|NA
TGTGCCAGCAGATGGGGTCCAGGGAACTATGGCTACACCTTC
CASRWGPGNYGYTF
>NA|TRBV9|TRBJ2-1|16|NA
TGTGCCAGCAGCGTAGAATCGGGAAACGAGCTAAATGAGCAGTTCTTC
CASSVESGNELNEQFF
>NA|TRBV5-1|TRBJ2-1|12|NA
TGCGCCAGCAGATTGGGGAGGAATGAGCAGTTCTTC
CASRLGRNEQFF
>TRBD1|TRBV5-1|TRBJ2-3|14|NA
TGCGCCAGCAGCTTTCAGGGGGTCGGAGATACGCAGTATTTT
CASSFQGVGDTQYF
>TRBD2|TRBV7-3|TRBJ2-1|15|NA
TGTGCCAGCAGTTCCGTAGCGGGGACATACAATGAGCAGTTCTTC
CASSSVAGTYNEQFF
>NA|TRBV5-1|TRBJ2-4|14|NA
TGCGCCAGCAGTCCGGCACCGATACAGGACATTCAGTACTTC
CASSPAPIQDIQYF
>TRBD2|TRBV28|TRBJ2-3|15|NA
TGTGCCAGCAGTTTCGGGTCTAGCGGGAGACGGGCGCAGTATTTT
CASSFGSSGRRAQYF
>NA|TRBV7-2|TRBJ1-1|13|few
TGTGCCAGCAGCGTCAGACAGAACACTGAAGCTTTCTTT
CASSVRQNTEAFF
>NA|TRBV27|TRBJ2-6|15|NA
TGTGCCAGCAGTCCCCCGGGCTCTGGGGCCAACGTCCTGACTTTC
CASSPPGSGANVLTF
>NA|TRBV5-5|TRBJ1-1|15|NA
TGTGCCAGCAGCCTAATGAGCCTGGTACCCACTGAAGCTTTCTTT
CASSLMSLVPTEAFF
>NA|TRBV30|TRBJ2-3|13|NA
TGTGCCTGGACAGGGAAGGGTACAGATACGCAGTATTTT
CAWTGKGTDTQYF
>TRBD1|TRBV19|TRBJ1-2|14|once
TGTGCCAGTAGCGTACAGGGGGCGCCGGGTGGCTACACCTTC
CASSVQGAPGGYTF
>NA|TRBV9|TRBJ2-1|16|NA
TGTGCCAGCAGCGTAGGGGGCGAGAGCTCCTACAATGAGCAGTTCTTC
CASSVGGESSYNEQFF
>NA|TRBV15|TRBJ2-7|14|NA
TGTGCCACCAGCAGGACTAGGGCACCCTACGAGCAGTACTTC
CATSRTRAPYEQYF
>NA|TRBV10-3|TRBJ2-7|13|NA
TGTGCCATCAGTGCCCAAGGACTCTACGAGCAGTACTTC
CAISAQGLYEQYF
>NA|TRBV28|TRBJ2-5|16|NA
TGTGCCAGCAGCCACATTACTCAGGGTTATCGGGAGACCCAGTACTTC
CASSHITQGYRETQYF
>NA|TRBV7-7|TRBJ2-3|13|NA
TGTGCCAGCAGCTCAGACAGCACAGATACGCAGTATTTT
CASSSDSTDTQYF
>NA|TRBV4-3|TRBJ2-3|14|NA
TGCGCCAGCAGCCAGGAGCCCTGGGCAGATACGCAGTATTTT
CASSQEPWADTQYF
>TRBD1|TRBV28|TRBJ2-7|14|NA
TGTGCCTCTCTTCAGGGGGACAGAGCCTACGAGCAGTACTTC
CASLQGDRAYEQYF
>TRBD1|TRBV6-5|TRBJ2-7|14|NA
TGTGCCAGCAGACCGGGACAGGGGGCCTACGAGCAGTACTTC
CASRPGQGAYEQYF
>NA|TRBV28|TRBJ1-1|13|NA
TGTGCCAGCAACGGACCCGAGAACACTGAAGCTTTCTTT
CASNGPENTEAFF
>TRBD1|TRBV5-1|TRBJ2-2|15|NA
TGCGCCAGCAGCCGAAGACAGGGGGAAACCGGGGAGCTGTTTTTT
CASSRRQGETGELFF
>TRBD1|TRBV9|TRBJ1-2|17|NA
TGTGCCAGCAGCGTAGGGGCAAGGGGGCCCCTTAACTATGGCTACACCTTC
CASSVGARGPLNYGYTF
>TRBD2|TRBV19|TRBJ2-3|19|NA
TGTGCCAGTAGTATAGGGGGCGGAGCGGGACTGCAGTATCCAGATACGCAGTATTTT
CASSIGGGAGLQYPDTQYF
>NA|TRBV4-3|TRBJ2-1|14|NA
TGCGCCAGCAGCGAATACAGGGGAGGGGGTGAGCAGTTCTTC
CASSEYRGGGEQFF
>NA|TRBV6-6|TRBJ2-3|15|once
TGTGCCAGCAGTTCCAGGACCTCTCTATCACGGTCGCAGTATTTT
CASSSRTSLSRSQYF
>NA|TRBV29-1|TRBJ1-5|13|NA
TGCAGCGTTAGAGGGGGTGGAAATCAGCCCCAGCATTTT
CSVRGGGNQPQHF
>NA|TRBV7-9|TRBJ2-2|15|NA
TGTGCCAGCAGCTTAAGGCTGGTGAGGACCGGGGAGCTGTTTTTT
CASSLRLVRTGELFF
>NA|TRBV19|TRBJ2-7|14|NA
TGTGCCAGTAGTATCGGGGGAAGGTCGAGCGAGCAGTACTTC
CASSIGGRSSEQYF
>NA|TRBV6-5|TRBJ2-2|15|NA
TGTGCCAGCAATAAGCGGGTAGAGAACACCGGGGAGCTGTTTTTT
CASNKRVENTGELFF
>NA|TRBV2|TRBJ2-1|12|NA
TGTGCCAGCAGCGAGGGACCCTGGGGGCAGTTCTTC
CASSEGPWGQFF
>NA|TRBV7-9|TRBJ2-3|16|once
TGTGCCAGCAGCTTAGCCTTCCGGGCCAGCACAGATACGCAGTATTTT
CASSLAFRASTDTQYF
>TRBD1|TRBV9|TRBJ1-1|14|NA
TGTGCCAGCAGCGTAGACAGGGGGGACACTGAAGCTTTCTTT
CASSVDRGDTEAFF
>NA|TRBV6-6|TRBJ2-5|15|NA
TGTGCCAGCAGTGCCCTGGGGGGAGGTCGGGAGACCCAGTACTTC
CASSALGGGRETQYF
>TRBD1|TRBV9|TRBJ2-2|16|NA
TGTGCCAGCAGCCCCCGGGGACAGGGGGAGGCCGGGGAGCTGTTTTTT
CASSPRGQGEAGELFF
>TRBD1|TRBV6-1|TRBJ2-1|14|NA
TGTGCCAGCAGTGTGACAGGGCATCGCAATGAGCAGTTCTTC
CASSVTGHRNEQFF
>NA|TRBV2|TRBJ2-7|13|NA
TGTGCCAGGTCGGCCCGGAGAGAAGGTGGGCAGTACTTC
CARSARREGGQYF
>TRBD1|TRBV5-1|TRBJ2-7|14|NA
TGCGCCAGCGCCGCCGGGACAGGGGGCTTCGAGCAGTACTTC
CASAAGTGGFEQYF
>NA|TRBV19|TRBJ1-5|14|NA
TGTGCCAGTAGTATATCCGGGTCAGGGCAGCCCCAGCATTTT
CASSISGSGQPQHF
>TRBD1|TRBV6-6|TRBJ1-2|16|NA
TGTGCCAGCAGTTCAGCAACGGACAGGGGTGGATATGGCTACACCTTC
CASSSATDRGGYGYTF
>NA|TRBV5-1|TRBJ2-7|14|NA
TGCGCCAGCAGCTTGGTGGTCAGTTCGGGGGAGCAGTACTTC
CASSLVVSSGEQYF